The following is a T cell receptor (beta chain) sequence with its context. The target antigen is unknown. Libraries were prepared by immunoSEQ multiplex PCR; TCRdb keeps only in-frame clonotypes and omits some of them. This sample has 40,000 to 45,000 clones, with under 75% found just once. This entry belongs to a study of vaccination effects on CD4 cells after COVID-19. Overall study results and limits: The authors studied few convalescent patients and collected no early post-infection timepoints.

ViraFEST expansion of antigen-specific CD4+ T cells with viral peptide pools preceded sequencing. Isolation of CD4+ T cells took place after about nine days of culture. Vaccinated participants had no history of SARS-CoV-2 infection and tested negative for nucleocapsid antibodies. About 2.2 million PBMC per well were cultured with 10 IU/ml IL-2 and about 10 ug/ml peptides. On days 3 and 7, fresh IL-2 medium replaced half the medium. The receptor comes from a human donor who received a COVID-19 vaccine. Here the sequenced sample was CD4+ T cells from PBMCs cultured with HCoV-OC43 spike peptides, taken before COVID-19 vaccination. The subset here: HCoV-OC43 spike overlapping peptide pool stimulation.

The CDR3 DNA is TGTGCCAGCAGCTTAATTGCTGGAAACACCATATATTTT. Its translation: CASSLIAGNTIYF. The V call is TRBV7-3, the J call TRBJ1-3; D is uncertain. V was trimmed by 1 base and J by 2 bases, leaving 3 bases between them. CDR1 is SGHTA and CDR2 is FQGTGA in the germline V gene. The CDR3 is 13 residues long.